The 27 T cell receptor beta chains listed next were all sequenced from one sample in a study of T cells after yellow fever vaccination. TCRdb used MiXCR to reprocess the 5' RACE reads, holding one entry per CDR3 protein. The sample holds under 70,000 distinct CDR3 sequences, around 7% seen once. Sequences were derived from CD8+ T cells sorted from PBMCs, sampled on the day of the first yellow fever vaccination. The source of these receptors is a man between 18 and 29 years old who received the YFV17D yellow fever vaccine.

In this sample, this clonotype turned up many times. The chain has TRBV4-1 and TRBJ2-2; D may be TRBD1 (6 bases). CDR1 and CDR2 from the germline V gene are MGHRA and YSYEKL. V lost 4 bases, J lost 1 base, and 16 bases lay in between. This CDR3 is built from 17 residues. The CDR3 DNA reads TGCGCCAGCAGCCCTACGACAGGAATCATGAACACCGGGGAGCTGTTTTTT. Amino acid sequence: CASSPTTGIMNTGELFF.

In this sample, this clonotype turned up many times. This rearrangement joins TRBV7-9 to TRBJ2-1; D possibly corresponds to TRBD1 (6 bases). Germline assignment: CDR1 SEHNR and CDR2 FQNEAQ (reference sequence). V lost 9 bases, J lost 1 base, and 13 bases lay in between. The CDR3 length is 14 residues. Here the CDR3 reads CASSRDTSYNEQFF. The CDR3 coding sequence is TGTGCCAGTTCCCGGGACACTTCCTACAATGAGCAGTTCTTC.

This clonotype was counted many times. The chain employs TRBV6-1 and TRBJ2-7; 7 positions agree with TRBD2. This CDR3 region has 14 residues. The junction had 5 bases not matched to a gene; V was cut back by 6 bases and J by 0 bases. Germline V gene data show CDR1 as MNHNS and CDR2 as SASEGT. The CDR3 sequence is CASRERGYSYEQYF. The CDR3 nucleotides read TGTGCCAGCAGAGAGCGGGGCTACTCCTACGAGCAGTACTTC.

This clonotype appeared a few times. This rearrangement joins TRBV27 to TRBJ2-7; TRBD2 aligns across 8 bases. This CDR3 comprises 15 residues. Germline V CDR1 and CDR2: MNHEY, SMNVEV (reference sequence). The V gene end was trimmed by 5 bases and the J gene end by 7 bases; junction bases not matched to a gene: 13. CDR3 amino acids: CASSPTSGGGSEQYF. The DNA of the CDR3 is TGTGCCAGCAGTCCCACGTCGGGAGGGGGTAGTGAGCAGTACTTC.

The sample holds many counts of this clonotype. The chain has TRBV19 and TRBJ2-5; maybe TRBD2 (5 bases). V was pared by 8 bases and J by 4 bases, with 14 bases between. Germline CDR1 LNHDA, CDR2 SQIVND (reference sequence). The CDR3 totals 13 residues. CDR3 sequence reads: CASGGLWGETQYF. As DNA, the CDR3 is TGTGCCAGTGGAGGTCTCTGGGGAGAGACCCAGTACTTC.

This clonotype showed up many times. The gene calls are TRBV6-2 or TRBV6-3 and TRBJ1-1, with D hard to call. V was pared by 6 bases and J by 0 bases, with 8 bases between. The CDR3 spans 13 residues. The germline CDR1 and CDR2 sequences are MNHEY and SVGEGT. The CDR3 DNA is TGTGCCAGCAGCCTAGGACTGAACACTGAAGCTTTCTTT. Its protein product is CASSLGLNTEAFF.

This clonotype was detected ten times or more. The chain employs TRBV5-1 and TRBJ2-1; 12 nucleotides line up with TRBD2. CDR3 length: 18 residues. CDR1 is SGHRS and CDR2 is YFSETQ in the germline V gene. J gave up 5 bases and V 3 bases, and 12 bases lay outside the gene matches. In nucleotides, the CDR3 is TGCGCCAGCAGCTCCACACCCCCGGGACTAGCGGGTCACAATGAGCAGTTCTTC. Its translation: CASSSTPPGLAGHNEQFF.

This clonotype was counted ten times or more. This chain uses TRBV4-3 with TRBJ2-4; D is possibly TRBD1 or TRBD2 (5 bases each). Germline assignment: CDR1 LGHNA and CDR2 YSLEER. V lost 4 bases, J lost 0 bases, and 10 bases lay in between. This CDR3 comprises 15 residues. CDR3 DNA: TGCGCCAGCAGCCCCGGGACGGCAGCCAAAAACATTCAGTACTTC. It codes for CASSPGTAAKNIQYF.

In its sample, this clonotype ranks as medium-sized. V gene TRBV13 combines with J gene TRBJ2-3, with no clear D. The CDR3 is made up of 13 amino acids. Germline V gene sequence: CDR1 PRHDT, CDR2 FYEKMQ (reference sequence). Trimming took off 3 bases at V and 0 bases at J, with 4 bases between the two ends. Written as DNA, the CDR3 is TGTGCCAGCAGCTTCTCCAGCACAGATACGCAGTATTTT. This gives the protein CASSFSSTDTQYF.

The CDR3 nucleotides read TGTGCCAGTAGTGCAATCACAGGGGTGAATTCACCCCTCCACTTT. Residues: CASSAITGVNSPLHF. J is TRBJ1-6 and V is TRBV19, with 7 bases that match TRBD1. The CDR3 extends over 15 amino acids. The V and J ends lost 5 bases and 7 bases, in that order; junction bases with no gene match: 8. The germline V gene has CDR1 LNHDA and CDR2 SQIVND (reference sequence).

This clonotype turned up a few times. V gene TRBV4-1 combines with J gene TRBJ2-1; a weak D match, TRBD1 (6 bases). V shed 2 bases and J shed 4 bases, with 15 bases lying between them. The CDR3 consists of 16 residues. Germline CDR1 is MGHRA and CDR2 is YSYEKL. This chain's CDR3 is CASSQRETGEYNEQFF. Here the CDR3 DNA reads TGCGCCAGCAGCCAAAGGGAGACAGGAGAGTACAATGAGCAGTTCTTC.

This clonotype rates as medium-sized (0.01 to 0.1%). This chain links TRBV5-5 with TRBJ2-3; 8 nucleotides match TRBD2. Germline V lookup: CDR1 SGHKS, CDR2 YYEKEE (reference sequence). The CDR3 length is 16 residues. With V trimmed by 4 bases and J by 6 bases, 13 bases remained unmatched. The CDR3 loop is CASSPLGLVSSDTQYF. CDR3 nucleotide sequence: TGTGCCAGCAGCCCATTGGGACTAGTCTCATCCGATACGCAGTATTTT.

This clonotype was counted a few times. CDR3 sequence: CASHGASGDQPQHF. Written as DNA, the CDR3 is TGTGCCAGCCATGGGGCTTCGGGGGATCAGCCCCAGCATTTT. This chain links TRBV2 with TRBJ1-5, with D possibly being TRBD1 (5 bases). CDR1 is SNHLY, CDR2 FYNNEI, per germline. V was clipped by 8 bases and J by 5 bases, with 16 bases between them. The CDR3 spans 14 residues.

The rearrangement links TRBV27 to TRBJ1-5, with 8 bases that match TRBD1. V lost 4 bases to trimming and J lost 7 bases; unmatched junction nucleotides: 6. The CDR3 spans 14 residues. Germline CDR1 and CDR2: MNHEY and SMNVEV (reference sequence). CDR3 sequence: CASSSLGQAQPQHF. The CDR3 region has the DNA TGTGCCAGCAGTTCTCTGGGACAGGCCCAGCCCCAGCATTTT.

This sequence joins TRBV7-2 and TRBJ2-3; 11 bases match TRBD1. The CDR3 spans 15 residues. Per germline, CDR1 SGHTA and CDR2 FQGNSA. Trimming removed 8 bases from V and 5 bases from J; junction bases left unmatched: 9. The DNA for the CDR3 is TGTGCCAGCTCGATAACCGGGACAGGGGGAGATACGCAGTATTTT. Its protein product is CASSITGTGGDTQYF.

In its sample, this clonotype was seen a few times. The genes are TRBV12-3 or TRBV12-4 and TRBJ2-1; 7 bases map to TRBD2. CDR3 size: 13 residues. Losses at the gene ends were 6 bases for V and 4 bases for J; bases not matched to a gene: 3. In DNA, the CDR3 is TGTGCCAGCAGCTGGACTAGGTACAATGAGCAGTTCTTC. It translates to CASSWTRYNEQFF.

This clonotype was observed a handful of times. The genes are TRBV4-1 and TRBJ2-5, with D unclear. The CDR3 sequence is 16 residues long. Trimming left V 0 bases short and J 5 bases short, with 16 bases between. Germline lookup yields CDR1 MGHRA and CDR2 YSYEKL. The CDR3 spells CASSQEGVGSGETQYF. The CDR3 DNA sequence: TGCGCCAGCAGCCAAGAAGGCGTGGGATCCGGCGAGACCCAGTACTTC.

There are a few counts of this clonotype. J is TRBJ2-7 and V is TRBV4-1; TRBD1 agrees at 9 bases. Germline trimming cut 1 base from V and 2 bases from J; bases unmatched to any gene: 6. The CDR3 is made up of 16 amino acids. Looked up from germline, CDR1 is MGHRA and CDR2 is YSYEKL. The chain's CDR3 is CASSQGDREFPYEQYF. CDR3 coding DNA: TGCGCCAGCAGCCAAGGGGACAGGGAATTTCCCTACGAGCAGTACTTC.

This clonotype was detected many times. This sequence joins TRBV4-2 and TRBJ2-3, with TRBD2 matching 12 bases. CDR3 length: 17 residues. From germline, CDR1 is LGHNA and CDR2 YNFKEQ. Trimming removed 0 bases from V and 5 bases from J; junction bases left unmatched: 6. CDR3 sequence reads: CASSQDHKTSGRDTQYF. Here the CDR3 DNA reads TGTGCCAGCAGCCAAGATCACAAGACTAGCGGGAGAGATACGCAGTATTTT.

This clonotype was detected a few times. The V gene is TRBV6-5, the J gene TRBJ2-5; D unclear. Germline assignment: CDR1 MNHEY and CDR2 SVGAGI. V was pared by 7 bases and J by 5 bases, with 8 bases between. The CDR3 is made up of 11 amino acids. Here the CDR3 DNA reads TGTGCCAGCACCCTCGGGGAGACCCAGTACTTC. Protein sequence: CASTLGETQYF.

Ten or more counts support this clonotype. This chain joins TRBV20-1 and TRBJ1-4; D may be TRBD1 (5 bases). There are 14 residues in the CDR3. Germline assignment: CDR1 DFQATT and CDR2 SNEGSKA (reference sequence). V was trimmed by 2 bases and J by 8 bases, leaving 15 bases between them. CDR3 loop: CSARSMGRPEKLFF. CDR3 coding DNA: TGCAGTGCTAGATCCATGGGGCGGCCCGAAAAACTGTTTTTT.

There are many counts of this clonotype. This chain uses TRBV12-5 with TRBJ1-2; possible D gene TRBD1, 5 bases. The germline V and J ends were trimmed by 5 bases and 4 bases, with 14 bases remaining between them. Germline assignment: CDR1 LGHNT and CDR2 FRNRAP. This CDR3 contains 14 residues. This chain's CDR3 is CASGPLGAPYGYTF. CDR3 nucleotide sequence: TGTGCTAGTGGTCCCCTCGGGGCTCCCTATGGCTACACCTTC.

This chain connects TRBV9 to TRBJ1-6; D is uncertain. The CDR3 has 14 residues. Germline V gene data show CDR1 as SGDLS and CDR2 as YYNGEE. The V end was cut by 6 bases, the J end by 3 bases, with 10 bases between. For the CDR3, the DNA is TGTGCCAGCAAGGACGGAGGCTATAATTCACCCCTCCACTTT. Translation gives CASKDGGYNSPLHF.

The chain links TRBV5-4 to TRBJ2-5, with TRBD1 as a possible D gene (5 bases). The ends were cut back, 2 bases at V and 5 bases at J, with 19 bases in the middle. This CDR3 contains 16 residues. Per germline, CDR1 SGHNT and CDR2 YYREEE (reference sequence). The DNA of the CDR3 is TGTGCCAGCAGCTTTGTAGGGGTGGGTGTCATGGAGACCCAGTACTTC. The encoded protein is CASSFVGVGVMETQYF.

This rearrangement joins TRBV10-3 to TRBJ1-2; 8 bases are a match to TRBD1. In germline, CDR1 is ENHRY, CDR2 SYGVKD. The V segment lost 7 bases and the J segment 0 bases; nucleotides outside the gene matches: 13. The CDR3 totals 17 residues. The DNA for the CDR3 is TGTGCCATCACGAATCCCTCGGGACAGGACCCTAACTATGGCTACACCTTC. This sequence encodes CAITNPSGQDPNYGYTF.

This clonotype was observed a handful of times. This sequence joins TRBV7-2 and TRBJ2-5; 9 bases match TRBD2. The CDR3 runs 16 residues. The V segment lost 5 bases and the J segment 2 bases; nucleotides outside the gene matches: 9. Germline loops: CDR1 SGHTA, CDR2 FQGNSA. The CDR3 DNA reads as TGTGCCAGCAGCCCTCGACTAGCGGAGGTTCAAGAGACCCAGTACTTC. This gives the protein CASSPRLAEVQETQYF. Combining the CDR3 with reference TRBV7-2 and TRBJ2-5 gives the whole variable domain GAGVSQSPSNKVTEKGKDVELRCDPISGHTALYWYRQSLGQGLEFLIYFQGNSAPDKSGLPSDRFSAERTGGSVSTLTIQRTQQEDSAVYLCASSPRLAEVQETQYFGPGTRLLVL.

By proportion, this clonotype is medium-sized. The chain is built from TRBV6-4 and TRBJ2-2; no firm D call. This CDR3 has 13 residues. Germline V lookup: CDR1 MRHNA, CDR2 SNTAGT. Trimming cost V 2 bases and J 3 bases, with 4 bases left between them. This chain's CDR3 is CASSDRDTGELFF. The CDR3 DNA reads as TGTGCCAGCAGTGACAGGGACACCGGGGAGCTGTTTTTT.